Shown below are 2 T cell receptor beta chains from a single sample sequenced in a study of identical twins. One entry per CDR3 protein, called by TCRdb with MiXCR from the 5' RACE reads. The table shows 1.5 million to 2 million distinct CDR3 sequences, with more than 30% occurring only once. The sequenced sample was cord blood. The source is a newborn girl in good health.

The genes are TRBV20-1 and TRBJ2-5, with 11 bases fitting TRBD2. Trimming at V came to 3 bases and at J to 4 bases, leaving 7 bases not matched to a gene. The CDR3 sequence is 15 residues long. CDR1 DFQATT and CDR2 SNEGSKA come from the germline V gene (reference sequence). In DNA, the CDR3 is TGCAGTGCTAGCCCTAGCGGGGGGAAAGGAGAGACCCAGTACTTC. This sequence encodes CSASPSGGKGETQYF.

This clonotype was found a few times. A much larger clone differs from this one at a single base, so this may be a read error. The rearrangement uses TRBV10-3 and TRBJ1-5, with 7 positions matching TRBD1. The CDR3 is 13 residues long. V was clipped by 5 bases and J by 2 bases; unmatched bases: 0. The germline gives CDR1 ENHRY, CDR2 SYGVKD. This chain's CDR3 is CAISQGGNQPQHF. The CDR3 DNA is TGTGCCATCAGTCAGGGGGGCAATCAGCCCCAGCATTTT.